The clone carrying this T cell receptor (beta chain) came up many times. The antigen is not known. The germline V gene has CDR1 MNHEY and CDR2 SMNVEV (reference sequence). The CDR3 spans 16 residues. Trimming at V came to 3 bases and at J to 4 bases, leaving 12 bases not matched to a gene. This entry is derived from a study of blood T cells in healthy people across ages. General study findings and limits: Long-lived donors exceeded aged donors in naive CD4+ cells and diversity.

Primers used in a second PCR of about 7 to 11 cycles were a sample-barcoded 5' primer and a J-beta primer mix. TCRdb processed the 5' RACE reads anew with MiXCR; each CDR3 protein has one entry. The sample records hundreds of thousands of distinct CDR3 sequences, around 32% being singletons. The material sequenced was blood. This chain uses TRBV27 with TRBJ2-7; the match to TRBD1 covers 7 bases. This clonotype was obtained from a woman older than 75 in good health. The CDR3 DNA sequence: TGTGCCAGCAGTTTCCTAAGAGTGGGACAGATATACGAGCAGTACTTC. It is translated as CASSFLRVGQIYEQYF.